The 23 T cell receptor beta chains listed next were all sequenced from one sample in a study of T cell responses to AZD1222 COVID-19 vaccine. Using immunoSEQ multiplex PCR, the repertoire was profiled, and TCRdb retains in-frame clones only, with some absent. The table has 200,000 or so clones, almost 90% seen once. The specimen comprised peripheral blood, sampled on day 0 of AZD1222 vaccination. The receptors come from an adult in good health.

V usage is TRBV7-2 and J usage is TRBJ1-2; 10 nucleotides line up with TRBD1. Trimming removed 4 bases from V and 8 bases from J; junction bases left unmatched: 4. The CDR3 consists of 13 residues. Per germline, CDR1 SGHTA and CDR2 FQGNSA. DNA of the CDR3: TGTGCCAGCAGCTCGGGACAGGGGCTCGGCTACACCTTC. Translation gives CASSSGQGLGYTF. The full variable domain, with the rest looked up from reference TRBV7-2 and TRBJ1-2, is GAGVSQSPSNKVTEKGKDVELRCDPISGHTALYWYRQSLGQGLEFLIYFQGNSAPDKSGLPSDRFSAERTGGSVSTLTIQRTQQEDSAVYLCASSSGQGLGYTFGSGTRLTVV.

The chain recombines TRBV7-9 with TRBJ1-2; possibly TRBD1 for D (5 bases). Germline V gene sequence: CDR1 SEHNR, CDR2 FQNEAQ (reference sequence). Trimming left V 0 bases short and J 5 bases short, with 7 bases between. There are 13 residues in the CDR3. CDR3 sequence (DNA): TGTGCCAGCAGCTTAGCAGGGGCGTATGGCTACACCTTC. Its protein product is CASSLAGAYGYTF.

V gene TRBV12-3 or TRBV12-4 combines with J gene TRBJ1-5; D is unclear. Trimming removed 3 bases from V and 4 bases from J, with 7 bases in between. The CDR3 is 13 amino acids. CDR3 region: CASSFSGNQPQHF. CDR3 nucleotide sequence: TGTGCCAGCAGTTTTTCGGGTAATCAGCCCCAGCATTTT.

This chain connects TRBV19 to TRBJ1-4; possible D gene TRBD1, 5 bases. Trimming stripped 7 bases from V and 1 base from J, with 10 bases between. Germline CDR1 is LNHDA and CDR2 is SQIVND (reference sequence). CDR3 length equals 14 residues. The CDR3, as DNA: TGTGCCAGTACCCGGGACGGAACTAATGAAAAACTGTTTTTT. Its protein is CASTRDGTNEKLFF. Variable domain in full (rest from reference TRBV19 and TRBJ1-4): DGGITQSPKYLFRKEGQNVTLSCEQNLNHDAMYWYRQDPGQGLRLIYYSQIVNDFQKGDIAEGYSVSREKKESFPLTVTSAQKNPTAFYLCASTRDGTNEKLFFGSGTQLSVL.

The V call is TRBV6-1, the J call TRBJ1-5, with D tentatively TRBD1 (5 bases). The germline CDR1 and CDR2 sequences are MNHNS and SASEGT. Between the trimmed V and J ends, which lost 2 bases and 6 bases, there was a span of 17 bases. This CDR3 has 16 amino acids. CDR3 loop: CASSEWGGQVGQPQHF. DNA of the CDR3: TGTGCCAGCAGTGAATGGGGCGGGCAGGTTGGTCAGCCCCAGCATTTT.

A single count supports this clone. The rearrangement joins TRBV19 to TRBJ1-2; 7 positions agree with TRBD1. The germline gives CDR1 LNHDA, CDR2 SQIVND (reference sequence). CDR3 length: 14 residues. The J segment lost 8 bases and the V segment lost 6 bases, leaving 12 bases of the junction unmatched. CDR3 sequence: CASRGTAPYWGYTF. DNA of the CDR3: TGTGCCAGTAGGGGGACAGCCCCTTACTGGGGCTACACCTTC.

The chain combines TRBV9 with TRBJ2-7; TRBD2 might be the D (5 bases). CDR1 SGDLS and CDR2 YYNGEE come from the germline V gene. V was cut by 0 bases and J by 3 bases, with 13 bases left in between. This CDR3 spans 15 amino acids. The CDR3 spells CASSVDGKGSYEQYF. For the CDR3, the DNA is TGTGCCAGCAGCGTAGATGGGAAAGGGAGCTACGAGCAGTACTTC.

The genes are TRBV18 and TRBJ1-2; 7 nucleotides line up with TRBD1. V was pared by 3 bases and J by 4 bases, with 5 bases of the junction left unmatched. Germline CDR1 KGHSH, CDR2 LQKENI. This CDR3 region has 14 residues. The CDR3 region is CASSPPTGFYGYTF. Here the CDR3 DNA reads TGTGCCAGCTCACCCCCGACAGGGTTCTATGGCTACACCTTC.

This clone was found once. The same CDR3 is also encoded by other DNA sequences in this sample. This sequence joins TRBV28 and TRBJ2-2; D is unresolved. Trimming cost V 3 bases and J 8 bases, with 4 bases left between them. The length of the CDR3 is 11 residues. Germline CDR1 and CDR2: MDHEN and SYDVKM. Here the CDR3 reads CASSLRGELFF. CDR3 in DNA: TGTGCCAGCAGTTTGAGGGGGGAGCTGTTTTTT.

The V and J genes are TRBV19 and TRBJ2-2; 7 bases match TRBD1. CDR3 size: 16 residues. Germline trimming cut 7 bases from V and 3 bases from J; bases unmatched to any gene: 11. CDR1 and CDR2 (germline): LNHDA, SQIVND (reference sequence). Written as DNA, the CDR3 is TGTGCCAGTATGATGGGAACAGGGGTGCACACCGGGGAGCTGTTTTTT. Amino acid sequence: CASMMGTGVHTGELFF. The full variable domain, its missing parts supplied by reference TRBV19 and TRBJ2-2, is DGGITQSPKYLFRKEGQNVTLSCEQNLNHDAMYWYRQDPGQGLRLIYYSQIVNDFQKGDIAEGYSVSREKKESFPLTVTSAQKNPTAFYLCASMMGTGVHTGELFFGEGSRLTVL.

This chain links TRBV10-1 with TRBJ2-7, with D uncertain. This CDR3 comprises 13 residues. Germline V gene sequence: CDR1 WNHNN, CDR2 SYGVQD (reference sequence). V lost 2 bases and J 0 bases, leaving 5 bases between the germline ends. CDR3 DNA: TGCGCCAGCAGTGAGGGGTTCTCCTACGAGCAGTACTTC. Protein product: CASSEGFSYEQYF.

The CDR3 region has the DNA TGTGCTAGTGCTCGACTCGATTCGGTAGCAGAAGCTTTCTTT. Protein product: CASARLDSVAEAFF. The J gene is TRBJ1-1, the V gene TRBV12-5, with D uncertain. There are 14 residues in the CDR3. Between the trimmed V and J ends, which lost 7 bases and 8 bases, there was a span of 20 bases. The germline CDR1 and CDR2 sequences are LGHNT and FRNRAP. Supplemented by reference TRBV12-5 and TRBJ1-1, the full variable domain reads DARVTQTPRHKVTEMGQEVTMRCQPILGHNTVFWYRQTMMQGLELLAYFRNRAPLDDSGMPKDRFSAEMPDATLATLKIQPSEPRDSAVYFCASARLDSVAEAFFGQGTRLTVV.

This clone was recorded once. The V and J genes are TRBV11-2 and TRBJ1-1, with a tentative D call TRBD1 (6 bases). The germline gives CDR1 SGHAT, CDR2 FQNNGV. Trimming took off 6 bases at V and 4 bases at J, with 18 bases between the two ends. This CDR3 has 15 amino acids. CDR3 region: CASSSPVLGGTEAFF. For the CDR3, the DNA is TGTGCCAGCAGTTCGCCGGTGTTAGGGGGCACTGAAGCTTTCTTT.

In this sample, this clone turned up a few times. The rearrangement uses TRBV6-2 or TRBV6-3 and TRBJ1-1, with TRBD1 matching 8 bases. The J segment lost 1 base and the V segment lost 6 bases, leaving 7 bases of the junction unmatched. CDR3 length equals 15 residues. The germline V gene encodes CDR1 MNHEY and CDR2 SVGEGT. CDR3 sequence (DNA): TGTGCCAGCAGCCGCCAGGGGGCTTGGAACACTGAAGCTTTCTTT. Protein product: CASSRQGAWNTEAFF.

The chain joins TRBV7-9 to TRBJ2-1; 14 bases agree with TRBD2. With V trimmed by 6 bases and J by 8 bases, 12 bases remained unmatched. CDR3 size: 17 residues. The germline V gene has CDR1 SEHNR and CDR2 FQNEAQ (reference sequence). The CDR3 spells CASRGTSGGLQRDEQFF. In nucleotides, the CDR3 is TGTGCCAGCAGGGGGACTAGCGGGGGCCTACAGCGAGATGAGCAGTTCTTC.

The V and J genes are TRBV6-1 and TRBJ1-1; D remains ambiguous. The germline gives CDR1 MNHNS, CDR2 SASEGT. The CDR3 length is 14 residues. Deletions cut 2 bases from V and 4 bases from J, with 11 bases between. CDR3 loop: CASSESAWVTEAFF. CDR3 nucleotide sequence: TGTGCCAGCAGTGAAAGCGCTTGGGTCACTGAAGCTTTCTTT.

This CDR3 is CSASGASGEEETQYF. The CDR3 DNA sequence: TGCAGTGCTAGTGGGGCTAGCGGAGAGGAAGAGACCCAGTACTTC. The rearrangement joins TRBV20-1 to TRBJ2-5, with 7 bases that match TRBD2. Germline CDR1 DFQATT, CDR2 SNEGSKA (reference sequence). The length of the CDR3 is 15 residues. The V and J ends lost 3 bases and 3 bases, in that order; junction bases with no gene match: 10.

The J gene is TRBJ2-5, the V gene TRBV10-3; a weak D match, TRBD1 (6 bases). Trimming took 1 base from V and 4 from J, leaving 13 bases between them. The germline CDR1 and CDR2 sequences are ENHRY and SYGVKD. The CDR3 length is 15 residues. The DNA of the CDR3 is TGTGCCATCAGTGAGTTGGACAGCGAGGCAGAGACCCAGTACTTC. The encoded protein is CAISELDSEAETQYF.

This rearrangement joins TRBV4-3 to TRBJ1-6; 10 bases fit TRBD1. The CDR3 length is 16 residues. The germline CDR1 and CDR2 sequences are LGHNA and YSLEER. Trimming removed 1 base from V and 10 bases from J; junction bases left unmatched: 7. The CDR3 nucleotides read TGCGCCAGCAGCCAAGGATCCGGGACAGGGGAATCACCCCTCCACTTT. Translation gives CASSQGSGTGESPLHF.

This sequence joins TRBV6-5 and TRBJ1-3; D uncertain. V shed 2 bases and J shed 4 bases, with 9 bases lying between them. In germline, CDR1 is MNHEY, CDR2 SVGAGI. The CDR3 sequence is 14 residues long. The CDR3 region is CASSYRVSGNTIYF. The DNA of the CDR3 is TGTGCCAGCAGTTACAGGGTCTCGGGAAACACCATATATTTT.

This clone was recorded a few times. CDR3 in amino acids: CASRASGDTGELFF. CDR3 bases: TGTGCCAGCAGGGCTAGCGGGGACACCGGGGAGCTGTTTTTT. This rearrangement joins TRBV6-5 to TRBJ2-2, with 9 bases matching TRBD2. V lost 6 bases to trimming and J lost 3 bases; unmatched junction nucleotides: 2. The CDR3 sequence is 14 residues long. Germline CDR1 MNHEY, CDR2 SVGAGI.

In regard to this clone: The same CDR3 arises from other DNA sequences in this sample as well. The chain uses TRBV7-9 and TRBJ1-3, with D possibly TRBD1 on 5 matching bases. The germline CDR1 and CDR2 sequences are SEHNR and FQNEAQ (reference sequence). V dropped 2 bases and J dropped 3 bases, with 8 bases sitting between them. The CDR3 extends over 14 amino acids. DNA for the CDR3: TGTGCCAGCAGCTTAACGGGGGGTGGAAACACCATATATTTT. Its translation is CASSLTGGGNTIYF.

The chain has TRBV7-3 and TRBJ2-7; D not resolved. Germline V gene lookup returns CDR1 SGHTA and CDR2 FQGTGA. Trimming took off 5 bases at V and 3 bases at J, with 11 bases between the two ends. This CDR3 is 13 amino acids long. DNA for the CDR3: TGTGCCAGCAGCCCGCACCAAGACTACGAGCAGTACTTC. Translated: CASSPHQDYEQYF.